This entry is about one T cell receptor (beta chain). What it recognizes is unknown. The germline V gene encodes CDR1 SNHLY and CDR2 FYNNEI. V was pared by 7 bases and J by 19 bases, with 13 bases of the junction left unmatched. The CDR3 consists of 13 residues. This sample was taken from a study of CD8 T cells in Susac syndrome. Broader study findings: The authors acknowledged that their TCR sequencing and HLA analysis involved a relatively small number of individuals.

Included as multiple sclerosis controls were treatment-naive patients who had stable or active relapsing-remitting disease. Both CD4+ and CD8+ T cells were negatively isolated, and TEMRA cells underwent FACS enrichment. Reverse transcription of about 0.45 to 1 ug RNA was performed with random hexamers. Amplification of TCR beta CDR3 used immunoSEQ multiplex PCR across 54 Vbeta and 13 Jbeta. TCRdb redid the calling of the immunoSEQ multiplex PCR reads with MiXCR, one entry per CDR3 protein. Among hundreds of thousands of distinct CDR3 sequences, around 96% were seen once, and the ten largest hold 0.095%.

The chain couples TRBV2 to TRBJ1-6; 10 nucleotides agree with TRBD1. The source of this sequence is a human donor with multiple sclerosis. Specimen: CD4+ T cells from PBMCs. The chain's CDR3 is CASTGTGATREHF. CDR3 nucleotide sequence: TGTGCCAGCACCGGGACAGGGGCAACCCGCGAACACTTT. Drawing the rest from reference TRBV2 and TRBJ1-6, the complete variable domain is EPEVTQTPSHQVTQMGQEVILRCVPISNHLYFYWYRQILGQKVEFLVSFYNNEISEKSEIFDDQFSVERPDGSNFTLKIRSTKLEDSAMYFCASTGTGATREHFGNGTRLTVT.